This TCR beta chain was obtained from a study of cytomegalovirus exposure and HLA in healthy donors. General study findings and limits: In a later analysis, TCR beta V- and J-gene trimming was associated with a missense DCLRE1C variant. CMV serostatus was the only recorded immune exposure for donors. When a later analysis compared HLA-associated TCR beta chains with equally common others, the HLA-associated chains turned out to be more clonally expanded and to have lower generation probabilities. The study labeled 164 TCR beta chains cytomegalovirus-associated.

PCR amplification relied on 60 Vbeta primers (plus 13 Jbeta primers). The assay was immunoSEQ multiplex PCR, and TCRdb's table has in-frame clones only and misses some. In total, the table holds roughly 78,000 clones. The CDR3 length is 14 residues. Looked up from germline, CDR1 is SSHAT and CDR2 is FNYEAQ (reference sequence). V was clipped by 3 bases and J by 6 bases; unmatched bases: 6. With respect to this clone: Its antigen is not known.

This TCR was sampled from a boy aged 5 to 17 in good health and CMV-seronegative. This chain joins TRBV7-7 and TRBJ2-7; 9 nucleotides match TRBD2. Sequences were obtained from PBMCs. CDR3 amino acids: CASSLTSGSTEQYF. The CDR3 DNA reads TGTGCCAGCAGCTTGACTAGCGGCTCCACCGAGCAGTACTTC.